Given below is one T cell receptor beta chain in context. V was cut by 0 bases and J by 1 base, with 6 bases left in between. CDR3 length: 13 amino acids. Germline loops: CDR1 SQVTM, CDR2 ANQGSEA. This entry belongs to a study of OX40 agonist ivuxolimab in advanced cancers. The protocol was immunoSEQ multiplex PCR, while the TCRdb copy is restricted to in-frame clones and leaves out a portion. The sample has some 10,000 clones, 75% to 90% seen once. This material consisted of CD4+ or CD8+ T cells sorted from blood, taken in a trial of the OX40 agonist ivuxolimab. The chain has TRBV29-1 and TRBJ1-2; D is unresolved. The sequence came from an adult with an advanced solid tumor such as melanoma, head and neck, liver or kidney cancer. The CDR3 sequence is CSVEDSLNYGYTF. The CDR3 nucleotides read TGCAGCGTTGAAGATTCGCTTAACTATGGCTACACCTTC.